This is a list of T cell receptor beta chains from one sample in a study of OX40 agonist ivuxolimab in advanced cancers. The protocol was immunoSEQ multiplex PCR, while the TCRdb copy is restricted to in-frame clones and leaves out a portion. The sample includes under 150,000 clones, approximately 92% of them seen just once. The sample here was CD4+ or CD8+ T cells sorted from blood, taken in a trial of the OX40 agonist ivuxolimab. The source of these receptors is an adult with an advanced solid tumor such as melanoma, head and neck, liver or kidney cancer. Each CDR3 is given with its conserved first and last residue. Fields, in order: J gene, V gene, CDR3 length, clone size, D gene, CDR3 protein, CDR3 DNA. D genes are given only for firm matches. The size entry is marked missing in some rows and otherwise reads once, few, many or a size class.

TRBJ1-3	TRBV19	15	.	.	CASSVSASSGNTIYF	TGTGCCAGTAGTGTGTCGGCCAGCTCTGGAAACACCATATATTTT
TRBJ1-6	TRBV6-5	15	.	.	CASSPGPPGGSPLHF	TGTGCCAGCAGTCCAGGACCCCCGGGGGGTTCACCCCTCCACTTT
TRBJ1-2	TRBV10-3	16	once	.	CAISESRVAANYGYTF	TGTGCCATCAGTGAGTCGAGGGTGGCAGCTAACTATGGCTACACCTTC
TRBJ2-4	TRBV4-1	13	.	.	CASSQDGKNIQYF	TGCGCCAGCAGCCAAGACGGCAAAAACATTCAGTACTTC
TRBJ1-1	TRBV7-8	15	few	.	CASSLLGRVGTEAFF	TGTGCCAGCAGCTTACTGGGCAGGGTCGGCACTGAAGCTTTCTTT
TRBJ2-3	TRBV7-2	17	.	TRBD2	CASSLVTSGASTDTQYF	TGTGCCAGCAGCTTAGTGACTAGCGGAGCTAGCACAGATACGCAGTATTTT
TRBJ2-1	TRBV6-1	16	.	TRBD1	CASSEARAGGWGEQFF	TGTGCCAGCAGTGAAGCGCGGGCAGGGGGCTGGGGTGAGCAGTTCTTC
TRBJ2-5	TRBV7-2	15	.	TRBD2	CASSPSGGGQETQYF	TGTGCCAGCAGCCCTAGCGGGGGAGGCCAAGAGACCCAGTACTTC
TRBJ2-2	TRBV6-6	15	.	.	CASSRGTLGGGELFF	TGTGCCAGCTCAAGAGGGACTCTTGGGGGCGGGGAGCTGTTTTTT
TRBJ1-1	TRBV28	13	once	.	CASSLGGNTEAFF	TGTGCCAGCAGTTTGGGGGGAAACACTGAAGCTTTCTTT
TRBJ2-7	TRBV4-3	14	.	.	CASSQADYVYEQYF	TGCGCCAGCAGCCAAGCCGACTACGTCTACGAGCAGTACTTC
TRBJ2-7	TRBV6-6	16	once	.	CASSYSIQEASYEQYF	TGTGCCAGCAGTTACTCGATCCAGGAAGCCTCCTACGAGCAGTACTTC
TRBJ1-5	TRBV5-1	15	.	.	CASSPGGYSNQPQHF	TGCGCCAGCAGCCCGGGAGGGTATAGCAATCAGCCCCAGCATTTT
TRBJ1-5	TRBV19	13	few	TRBD1	CASGDRSNQPQHF	TGTGCCTCCGGGGACAGGAGCAATCAGCCCCAGCATTTT
TRBJ1-1	TRBV2	14	.	.	CASSPGAGDTEAFF	TGTGCCAGCAGTCCAGGCGCTGGGGACACTGAAGCTTTCTTT
TRBJ1-6	TRBV7-6	16	.	TRBD1	CASSLAVRQGESPLHF	TGTGCCAGCAGCTTAGCGGTGAGACAGGGAGAATCACCCCTCCACTTT
TRBJ2-1	TRBV7-2	15	.	TRBD1	CASSLRQGSYNEQFF	TGTGCCAGCAGCCTACGACAGGGCTCATACAATGAGCAGTTCTTC
TRBJ1-2	TRBV6-5	13	.	.	CASSPQGVGGYTF	TGTGCCAGCAGCCCCCAGGGAGTTGGTGGCTACACCTTC
TRBJ1-2	TRBV19	13	.	.	CASKDGQDYGYTF	TGTGCCAGTAAAGACGGACAAGACTATGGCTACACCTTC
TRBJ2-5	TRBV30	12	.	.	CAWGPGPETQYF	TGTGCCTGGGGACCGGGGCCTGAGACCCAGTACTTC
TRBJ1-6	TRBV2	15	.	TRBD1	CASSVQGVENSPLHF	TGTGCCAGCAGTGTACAGGGGGTCGAGAATTCACCCCTCCACTTT
TRBJ1-2	TRBV28	11	.	.	CASSYYTGYTF	TGTGCCAGCAGTTACTATACTGGCTACACCTTC
TRBJ1-2	TRBV28	14	.	TRBD1	CASSPGTGGFGYTF	TGTGCCAGCAGCCCCGGGACAGGGGGGTTTGGCTACACCTTC
TRBJ2-3	TRBV28	15	.	TRBD2	CASSPAGTSGDTQYF	TGTGCCAGCAGCCCCGCCGGGACTAGCGGAGATACGCAGTATTTT
TRBJ2-5	TRBV28	14	.	.	CASTQGGQEETQYF	TGTGCCAGCACCCAGGGGGGACAAGAAGAGACCCAGTACTTC
TRBJ2-7	TRBV6-1	14	.	TRBD1	CASMTRGQYHEQYF	TGTGCCAGCATGACCAGGGGGCAATATCACGAGCAGTACTTC
TRBJ2-6	TRBV28	18	.	.	CASHPRAGAVAGANVLTF	TGTGCCAGCCATCCTCGCGCAGGGGCTGTTGCTGGGGCCAACGTCCTGACTTTC
TRBJ2-7	TRBV6-5	15	once	.	CASSYSTVSSYEQYF	TGTGCCAGCAGTTACTCGACGGTGAGCTCCTACGAGCAGTACTTC
TRBJ2-7	TRBV29-1	13	.	.	CSVQGMGDYEQYF	TGCAGCGTTCAGGGGATGGGTGACTACGAGCAGTACTTC
TRBJ2-7	TRBV5-6	14	.	.	CASSLTGITYEQYF	TGTGCCAGCAGCTTAACAGGGATCACCTACGAGCAGTACTTC
TRBJ2-4	TRBV28	14	.	TRBD2	CASRGGGAKNIQYF	TGTGCCAGCAGGGGCGGGGGAGCCAAAAACATTCAGTACTTC
TRBJ2-7	TRBV18	12	.	.	CASSPTAYEQYF	TGTGCCAGCTCACCCACGGCCTACGAGCAGTACTTC
TRBJ2-1	TRBV12-5	15	.	TRBD1	CASGLAGTGGNEQFF	TGTGCTAGTGGTTTGGCCGGGACAGGGGGGAATGAGCAGTTCTTC
TRBJ2-3	TRBV5-1	12	.	.	CASSLAQDTQYF	TGCGCCAGCAGCTTGGCCCAAGATACGCAGTATTTT
TRBJ2-5	TRBV7-9	13	.	.	CASSTFKQETQYF	TGTGCCAGCAGCACGTTCAAGCAAGAGACCCAGTACTTC
TRBJ2-3	TRBV5-1	15	.	.	CASTDRTGATDTQYF	TGCGCCAGCACAGACCGCACGGGGGCCACAGATACGCAGTATTTT
TRBJ1-5	TRBV6-5	13	medium-sized	.	CASSSSLGQPQHF	TGTGCCAGCAGTTCCTCGTTGGGTCAGCCCCAGCATTTT
TRBJ1-1	TRBV7-9	14	.	.	CASSPATVNTEAFF	TGTGCCAGCAGCCCGGCAACAGTGAACACTGAAGCTTTCTTT
TRBJ1-6	TRBV7-9	15	.	.	CASSPRDSIVSPLHF	TGTGCCAGCAGCCCCCGGGACTCTATCGTATCACCCCTCCACTTT
TRBJ2-1	TRBV4-2	14	.	.	CASSRGGTNNEQFF	TGTGCCAGCAGCCGGGGGGGGACAAACAATGAGCAGTTCTTC
TRBJ2-1	TRBV7-2	16	.	TRBD2	CASSLSASGSNNEQFF	TGTGCCAGCAGCTTATCGGCTAGCGGGTCAAACAATGAGCAGTTCTTC
TRBJ1-2	TRBV7-9	14	.	TRBD1	CASSVRGGNYGYTF	TGTGCCAGCAGCGTAAGAGGGGGCAACTATGGCTACACCTTC
TRBJ1-5	TRBV28	15	few	.	CASSLSSGSNQPQHF	TGTGCCAGCAGTTTATCGTCAGGGAGCAATCAGCCCCAGCATTTT
TRBJ1-2	TRBV6-5	12	few	.	CASTDPNYGYTF	TGTGCCAGCACCGACCCGAACTATGGCTACACCTTC
TRBJ2-3	TRBV11-3	12	.	.	CASSNPGDTQYF	TGTGCCAGCAGCAACCCGGGCGATACGCAGTATTTT
TRBJ2-6	TRBV7-6	15	.	.	CASSSAGAGANVLTF	TGTGCCAGCAGCTCTGCAGGGGCTGGGGCCAACGTCCTGACTTTC
TRBJ1-5	TRBV13	14	.	.	CASSSKGTSQPQHF	TGTGCCAGCAGCTCAAAGGGGACCTCTCAGCCCCAGCATTTT
TRBJ2-2	TRBV7-2	16	.	TRBD2	CASSLSLAGVIGELFF	TGTGCCAGCAGCTTATCACTAGCGGGGGTGATCGGGGAGCTGTTTTTT